This T cell receptor (beta chain) was profiled in a study of beta chain features in type 1 diabetes. Findings and limits, study-wide: The naive, central memory and Treg TCRB repertoires of patients appeared to be more similar to one another than those of healthy donors. More deletions and fewer insertions at VDJ junctions were found in patients with type 1 diabetes. Type 1 diabetes patients had TCRB CDR3s that were shorter (moderately but significantly so) in all four CD4+ subsets.

Trimming took off 3 bases at V and 3 bases at J, with 13 bases between the two ends. This CDR3 has 15 amino acids. Germline CDR1 reads MNHNS; CDR2 reads SASEGT. Each of the sorted populations had a purity greater than 95%. This clone was observed a few times. Its antigen is unidentified. cDNA synthesis used the whole RNA isolate, giving expressed TCRB sequences. The data were produced by immunoSEQ multiplex PCR, yet TCRdb's version contains in-frame clones alone and is incomplete. The sample shows 250,000 to 400,000 clones, about 14% of them seen only once. Sequenced material: central memory CD4+ T cells from blood. The clonotype originates from a man aged 30-40 years in good health. The chain joins TRBV6-1 to TRBJ2-3; maybe TRBD2 (6 bases). This CDR3 is CASSDYVGSTDTQYF. The CDR3 DNA sequence: TGTGCCAGCAGTGATTATGTCGGGAGTACAGATACGCAGTATTTT.